The rows below give T cell receptor beta chains drawn from one sample of a study of cytomegalovirus exposure and HLA in healthy donors. The protocol was immunoSEQ multiplex PCR, while the TCRdb copy is restricted to in-frame clones and leaves out a portion. The data show 150,000 to 190,000 clones, approximately 82% seen once. The sample was PBMCs. These receptors all stem from a woman aged 45 to 65 in good health and CMV-seropositive. The CDR3 runs from the conserved cysteine through the conserved F or W. A D gene is named only where the DNA matches it firmly. Clone size is stated in some rows and not others, as once, few, many or a class when expanded.

-	-	TRBV2	TRBJ1-6	CASSENFRNSPLHF	TGTGCCAGCAGTGAAAACTTCCGTAATTCACCCCTCCACTTT
TRBD2	once	TRBV19	TRBJ2-1	CASSPFARGGRGEQFF	TGTGCCAGTAGTCCCTTCGCGCGGGGGGGCCGTGGTGAGCAGTTCTTC
-	-	TRBV27	TRBJ2-7	CASSFGGVVSGTFRGRSYEQYF	TGTGCCAGCAGTTTCGGGGGAGTTGTGAGCGGCACCTTCCGGGGTCGCTCCTACGAGCAGTACTTC
-	-	TRBV10-3	TRBJ1-3	CAIRTAPGSPAGNTIYF	TGTGCCATCAGGACTGCCCCCGGCTCACCCGCTGGAAACACCATATATTTT
-	few	TRBV2	TRBJ2-5	CASSEALGVADQETQYF	TGTGCCAGCAGTGAAGCGCTTGGTGTAGCGGACCAAGAGACCCAGTACTTC
-	-	TRBV11-2	TRBJ1-1	CASSLFQQGSTEAFF	TGTGCCAGCAGCTTATTCCAACAGGGATCCACTGAAGCTTTCTTT
-	-	TRBV15	TRBJ1-6	CATSSNRAYNSPLHF	TGTGCCACCAGCAGTAACAGGGCCTATAATTCACCCCTCCACTTT
-	-	TRBV27	TRBJ1-6	CASSKVQVFSPLHF	TGTGCCAGCAGTAAGGTCCAGGTCTTTTCACCCCTCCACTTT
TRBD1	-	TRBV30	TRBJ1-1	CAWNRGRGNLNTEAFF	TGTGCCTGGAACAGGGGGCGCGGGAACTTGAACACTGAAGCTTTCTTT
-	-	TRBV19	TRBJ1-6	CASAGTETNSPLHF	TGTGCCAGTGCCGGGACTGAGACTAATTCACCCCTCCACTTT
TRBD1	once	TRBV6-5	TRBJ1-2	CASSYGTGVGGYTF	TGTGCCAGCAGTTACGGGACAGGAGTTGGTGGCTACACCTTC
-	once	TRBV11-2	TRBJ2-1	CASSLRASPFF	TGTGCCAGCAGCTTAAGGGCTAGCCCGTTCTTC
-	-	TRBV9	TRBJ2-1	CASSVDSNEQFF	TGTGCCAGCAGCGTTGACAGCAATGAGCAGTTCTTC
-	-	TRBV19	TRBJ1-1	CASSIGGGVGDTEAFF	TGTGCCAGTAGTATAGGGGGCGGGGTGGGGGACACTGAAGCTTTCTTT
TRBD1	-	TRBV11-2	TRBJ2-7	CASSLLQGYSYEQYF	TGTGCCAGCAGCTTATTACAGGGGTATTCCTACGAGCAGTACTTC
TRBD2	-	TRBV5-1	TRBJ2-1	CATRRPGLANEQFF	TGCGCCACCCGGCGACCGGGACTAGCGAATGAGCAGTTCTTC
-	-	TRBV29-1	TRBJ1-1	CSVGRGGPNTEAFF	TGCAGCGTTGGGAGGGGGGGTCCGAACACTGAAGCTTTCTTT
-	-	TRBV4-1	TRBJ2-1	CASSPGLYNEQFF	TGCGCCAGCAGTCCGGGACTTTACAATGAGCAGTTCTTC
-	-	TRBV7-2	TRBJ2-1	CASNLGGPNNEQFF	TGTGCCAGCAACCTAGGGGGTCCCAACAATGAGCAGTTCTTC
-	-	TRBV14	TRBJ1-2	CASSQQGNYGYTF	TGTGCCAGCAGCCAACAGGGGAACTATGGCTACACCTTC
-	-	TRBV20-1	TRBJ1-2	CSARVTEGYTF	TGCAGTGCTAGAGTTACAGAGGGCTACACCTTC
-	-	TRBV5-8	TRBJ1-1	CASSPRKEAFF	TGTGCCAGCAGCCCCAGGAAGGAAGCTTTCTTT
TRBD2	-	TRBV6-1	TRBJ2-7	CASSEYRTSRPHEQYF	TGTGCCAGCAGTGAATATCGGACTAGCAGACCGCACGAGCAGTACTTC
TRBD2	-	TRBV28	TRBJ2-3	CASSSLTQAGGRGGTQYF	TGTGCCAGCAGTTCCCTCACCCAAGCGGGGGGCAGGGGGGGTACGCAGTATTTT
TRBD1	few	TRBV7-9	TRBJ2-3	CSSSFITGGADTQYF	TGTTCCAGCAGCTTTATCACAGGGGGCGCAGATACGCAGTATTTT
TRBD1	few	TRBV6-1	TRBJ2-1	CASTRTGFGYNEQFF	TGTGCCAGCACACGGACAGGGTTTGGATACAATGAGCAGTTCTTC
-	-	TRBV18	TRBJ2-1	CASSPSPLTGEQFF	TGTGCCAGCTCACCATCGCCTTTGACGGGTGAGCAGTTCTTC
TRBD2	-	TRBV10-3	TRBJ2-7	CAIRAGEGEQYF	TGTGCCATCAGGGCGGGGGAGGGCGAGCAGTACTTC
-	-	TRBV6-5	TRBJ1-1	CASSHGQNPEAFF	TGTGCCAGCAGTCATGGACAGAACCCTGAAGCTTTCTTT
TRBD2	once	TRBV4-2	TRBJ2-1	CASSQESVLAGASYNEQFF	TGTGCCAGCAGCCAAGAATCCGTACTAGCGGGGGCCTCCTACAATGAGCAGTTCTTC
-	-	TRBV14	TRBJ1-3	CASSSGGLRFGNGNTIYF	TGTGCCAGCAGTTCCGGGGGACTGCGTTTTGGAAATGGAAACACCATATATTTT
TRBD2	-	TRBV4-2	TRBJ2-2	CASSQVTSGGAGELFF	TGTGCCAGCAGCCAAGTAACTAGCGGGGGGGCCGGGGAGCTGTTTTTT
-	-	TRBV5-1	TRBJ2-3	CASSLELGRDTQYF	TGCGCCAGCAGCTTGGAGTTGGGCCGGGATACGCAGTATTTT
TRBD2	-	TRBV2	TRBJ2-7	CASQMIDGGGYEQYF	TGTGCCAGTCAGATGATTGATGGGGGGGGCTACGAGCAGTACTTC
TRBD2	-	TRBV25-1	TRBJ2-3	CASSKRGGGTDTQYF	TGTGCCAGCAGCAAACGGGGGGGAGGCACAGATACGCAGTATTTT
TRBD2	-	TRBV2	TRBJ2-3	CASSEGGGGARVITDTQYF	TGTGCCAGCAGTGAAGGGGGGGGTGGGGCGCGGGTGATCACAGATACGCAGTATTTT
TRBD2	-	TRBV5-1	TRBJ2-1	CASSLWRGVYEQFF	TGCGCCAGCAGCTTGTGGCGGGGGGTCTATGAGCAGTTCTTC
-	-	TRBV9	TRBJ2-3	CASSVGGTDTQYF	TGTGCCAGCAGCGTCGGGGGCACAGATACGCAGTATTTT
-	-	TRBV30	TRBJ2-6	CAWSVHRKSGANVLTF	TGTGCCTGGAGTGTGCACAGGAAATCTGGGGCCAACGTCCTGACTTTC
-	few	TRBV9	TRBJ2-3	CASSVTSTDTQYF	TGTGCCAGCAGCGTCACTAGCACAGATACGCAGTATTTT
-	-	TRBV5-1	TRBJ2-2	CASSVPPPGRGTGELFF	TGCGCCAGCAGCGTACCACCACCCGGGAGAGGCACCGGGGAGCTGTTTTTT
TRBD1	few	TRBV5-6	TRBJ1-1	CASSRGGLTEAFF	TGTGCCAGCAGCCGAGGGGGCCTGACTGAAGCTTTCTTT
-	few	TRBV6-5	TRBJ2-2	CASSERGRELFF	TGTGCCAGCAGCGAAAGAGGGAGGGAGCTGTTTTTT
-	-	TRBV28	TRBJ1-2	CASSLGQILYGYTF	TGTGCCAGCAGCTTAGGACAGATCCTCTATGGCTACACCTTC
TRBD2	-	TRBV5-1	TRBJ2-3	CASSLAASGGHTDTQYF	TGCGCCAGCAGCTTGGCAGCTAGCGGGGGGCACACAGATACGCAGTATTTT
-	-	TRBV7-9	TRBJ1-1	CASTLLGVNTEAFF	TGTGCCAGCACCCTCTTAGGGGTGAACACTGAAGCTTTCTTT
TRBD1	-	TRBV4-1	TRBJ1-2	CASSQGTGDGYTF	TGCGCCAGCAGCCAGGGGACAGGGGATGGCTACACCTTC
TRBD2	-	TRBV4-3	TRBJ2-3	CASSQVLAGGTDTQYF	TGCGCCAGCAGCCAAGTACTAGCGGGGGGCACAGATACGCAGTATTTT
-	once	TRBV29-1	TRBJ1-1	CSVERGADTEAFF	TGCAGCGTTGAACGGGGGGCGGACACTGAAGCTTTCTTT
-	-	TRBV5-1	TRBJ1-6	CASSGTSTADSPLHF	TGCGCCAGCAGCGGAACGTCGACAGCTGATTCACCCCTCCACTTT
TRBD2	-	TRBV30	TRBJ2-1	CAWSVLVSGGEQFF	TGTGCCTGGAGTGTACTGGTTAGCGGGGGTGAGCAGTTCTTC
-	-	TRBV15	TRBJ1-2	CATGSGGTNYGYTF	TGTGCCACCGGTAGTGGGGGGACGAACTATGGCTACACCTTC
-	-	TRBV4-2	TRBJ1-1	CASSQGKGAGTEAFF	TGTGCCAGCAGCCAGGGAAAGGGCGCGGGCACTGAAGCTTTCTTT
TRBD1	-	TRBV7-6	TRBJ2-3	CASSATGARGTDTQYF	TGTGCCAGCAGCGCGACAGGGGCCCGGGGCACAGATACGCAGTATTTT
-	-	TRBV7-8	TRBJ1-5	CASSSTGRNQPQHF	TGTGCCAGCAGCTCAACAGGAAGAAATCAGCCCCAGCATTTT
TRBD1	-	TRBV9	TRBJ1-4	CASSRQGGFNEKLFF	TGTGCCAGCAGCAGACAGGGTGGATTTAATGAAAAACTGTTTTTT
-	-	TRBV10-2	TRBJ2-7	CASSRQGGTEQYF	TGCGCCAGCAGTAGGCAGGGAGGTACCGAGCAGTACTTC
TRBD1	-	TRBV27	TRBJ1-5	CASSLFAGQGNQPQHF	TGTGCCAGCAGTTTGTTTGCGGGACAGGGGAATCAGCCCCAGCATTTT
-	-	TRBV4-1	TRBJ1-4	CASSQSPGVDGKKLFF	TGCGCCAGCAGCCAAAGTCCAGGCGTCGATGGAAAAAAACTGTTTTTT